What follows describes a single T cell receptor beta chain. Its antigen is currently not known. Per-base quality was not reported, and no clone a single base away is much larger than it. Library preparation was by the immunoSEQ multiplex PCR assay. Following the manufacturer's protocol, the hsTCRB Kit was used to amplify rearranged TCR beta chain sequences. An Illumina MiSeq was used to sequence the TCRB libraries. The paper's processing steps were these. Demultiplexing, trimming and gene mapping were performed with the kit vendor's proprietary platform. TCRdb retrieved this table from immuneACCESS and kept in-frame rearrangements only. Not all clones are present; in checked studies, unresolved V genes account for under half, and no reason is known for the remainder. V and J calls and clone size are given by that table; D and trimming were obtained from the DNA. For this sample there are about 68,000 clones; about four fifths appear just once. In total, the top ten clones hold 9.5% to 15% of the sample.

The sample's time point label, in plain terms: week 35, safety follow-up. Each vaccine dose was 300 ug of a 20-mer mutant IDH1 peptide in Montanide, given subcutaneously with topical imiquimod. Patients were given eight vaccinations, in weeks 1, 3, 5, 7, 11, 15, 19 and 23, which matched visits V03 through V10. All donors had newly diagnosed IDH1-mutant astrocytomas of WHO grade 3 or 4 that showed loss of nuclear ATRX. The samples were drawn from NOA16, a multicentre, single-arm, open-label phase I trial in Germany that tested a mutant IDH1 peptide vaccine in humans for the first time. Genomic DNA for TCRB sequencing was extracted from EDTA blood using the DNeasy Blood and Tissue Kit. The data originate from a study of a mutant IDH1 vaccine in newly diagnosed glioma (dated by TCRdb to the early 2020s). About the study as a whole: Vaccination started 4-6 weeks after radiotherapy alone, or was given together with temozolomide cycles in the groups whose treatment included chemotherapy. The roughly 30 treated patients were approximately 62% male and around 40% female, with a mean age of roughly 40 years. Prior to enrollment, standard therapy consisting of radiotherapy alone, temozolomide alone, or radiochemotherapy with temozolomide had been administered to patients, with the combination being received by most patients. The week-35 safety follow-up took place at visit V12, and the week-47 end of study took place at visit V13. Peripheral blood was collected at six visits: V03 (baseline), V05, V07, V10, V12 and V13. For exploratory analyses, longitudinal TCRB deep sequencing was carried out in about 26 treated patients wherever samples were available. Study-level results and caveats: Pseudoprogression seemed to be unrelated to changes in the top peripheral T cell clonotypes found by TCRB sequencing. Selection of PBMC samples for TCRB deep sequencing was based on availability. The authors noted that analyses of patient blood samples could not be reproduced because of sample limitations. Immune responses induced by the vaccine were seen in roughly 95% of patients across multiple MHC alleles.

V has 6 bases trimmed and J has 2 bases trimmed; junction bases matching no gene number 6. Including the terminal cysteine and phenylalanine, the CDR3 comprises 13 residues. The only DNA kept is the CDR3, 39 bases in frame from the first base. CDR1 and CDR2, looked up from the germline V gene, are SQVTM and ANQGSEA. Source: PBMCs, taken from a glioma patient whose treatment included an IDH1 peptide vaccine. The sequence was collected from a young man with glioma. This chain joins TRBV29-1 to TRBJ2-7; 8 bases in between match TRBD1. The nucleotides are TGCAGCGTCCGGACAGGGTGGACCTACGAGCAGTACTTC. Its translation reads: CSVRTGWTYEQYF.